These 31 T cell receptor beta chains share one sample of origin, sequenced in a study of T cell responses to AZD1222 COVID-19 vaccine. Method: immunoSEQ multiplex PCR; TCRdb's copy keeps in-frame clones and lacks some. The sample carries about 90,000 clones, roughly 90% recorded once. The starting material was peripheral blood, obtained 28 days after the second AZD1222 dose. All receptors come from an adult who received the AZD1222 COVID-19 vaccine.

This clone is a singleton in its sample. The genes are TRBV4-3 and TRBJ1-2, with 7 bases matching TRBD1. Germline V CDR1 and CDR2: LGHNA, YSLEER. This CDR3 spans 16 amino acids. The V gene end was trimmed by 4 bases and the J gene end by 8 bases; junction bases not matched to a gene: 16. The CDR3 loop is CASSPFTGASGEGYTF. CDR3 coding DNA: TGCGCCAGCAGCCCGTTCACAGGGGCGAGTGGAGAAGGCTACACCTTC.

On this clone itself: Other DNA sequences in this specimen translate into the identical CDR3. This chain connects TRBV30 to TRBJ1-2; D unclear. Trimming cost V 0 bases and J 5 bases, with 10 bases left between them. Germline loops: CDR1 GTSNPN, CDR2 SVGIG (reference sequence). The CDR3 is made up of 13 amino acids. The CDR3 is CAWSVRGSYGYTF. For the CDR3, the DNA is TGTGCCTGGAGTGTACGGGGAAGTTATGGCTACACCTTC.

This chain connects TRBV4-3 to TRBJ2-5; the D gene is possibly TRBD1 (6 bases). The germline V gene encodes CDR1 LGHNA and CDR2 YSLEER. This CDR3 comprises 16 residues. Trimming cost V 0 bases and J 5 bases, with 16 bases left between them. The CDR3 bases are TGCGCCAGCAGCCAAGATTATGCGGGTAGGGGGGAGACCCAGTACTTC. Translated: CASSQDYAGRGETQYF.

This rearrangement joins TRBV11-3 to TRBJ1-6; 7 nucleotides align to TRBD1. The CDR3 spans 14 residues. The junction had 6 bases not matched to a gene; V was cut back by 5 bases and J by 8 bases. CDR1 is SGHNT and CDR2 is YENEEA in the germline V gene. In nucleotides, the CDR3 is TGTGCCAGCAGCCAAGGGGGCATATATTCACCCCTCCACTTT. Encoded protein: CASSQGGIYSPLHF.

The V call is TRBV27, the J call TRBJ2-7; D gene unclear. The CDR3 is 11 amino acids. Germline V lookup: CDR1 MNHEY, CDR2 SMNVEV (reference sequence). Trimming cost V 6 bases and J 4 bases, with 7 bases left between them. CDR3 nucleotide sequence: TGTGCCAGCAGAGGCCCGTACGAGCAGTACTTC. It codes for CASRGPYEQYF.

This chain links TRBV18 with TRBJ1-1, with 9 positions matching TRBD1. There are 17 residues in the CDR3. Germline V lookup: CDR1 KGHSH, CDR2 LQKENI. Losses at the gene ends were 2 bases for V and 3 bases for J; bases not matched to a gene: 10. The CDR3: CASSPNFIQGADTEAFF. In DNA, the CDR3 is TGTGCCAGCTCACCAAACTTCATACAGGGGGCGGACACTGAAGCTTTCTTT.

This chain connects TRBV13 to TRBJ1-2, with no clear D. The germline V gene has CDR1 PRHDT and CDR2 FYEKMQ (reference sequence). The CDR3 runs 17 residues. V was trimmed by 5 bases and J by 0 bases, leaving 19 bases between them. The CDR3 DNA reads TGTGCCAGCAGCGCTATTAAGGAGGGAAATACTAACTATGGCTACACCTTC. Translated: CASSAIKEGNTNYGYTF.

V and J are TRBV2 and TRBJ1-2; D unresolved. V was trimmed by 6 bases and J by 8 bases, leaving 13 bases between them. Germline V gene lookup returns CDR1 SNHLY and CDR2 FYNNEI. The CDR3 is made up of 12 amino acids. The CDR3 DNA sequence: TGTGCCAGCAGAGGAACGTTAGGAGGCTACACCTTC. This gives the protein CASRGTLGGYTF.

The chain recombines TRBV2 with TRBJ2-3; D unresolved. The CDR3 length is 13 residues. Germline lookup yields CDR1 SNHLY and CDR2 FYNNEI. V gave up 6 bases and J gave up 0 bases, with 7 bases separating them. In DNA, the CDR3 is TGTGCCAGCAGGTCCTTTAGCACAGATACGCAGTATTTT. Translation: CASRSFSTDTQYF.

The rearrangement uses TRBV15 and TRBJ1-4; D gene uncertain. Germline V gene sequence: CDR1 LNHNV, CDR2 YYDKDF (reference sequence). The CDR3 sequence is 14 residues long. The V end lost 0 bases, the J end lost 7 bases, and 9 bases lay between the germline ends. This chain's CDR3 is CATSRDLSGEKLFF. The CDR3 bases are TGTGCCACCAGCAGAGATCTCTCTGGTGAAAAACTGTTTTTT.

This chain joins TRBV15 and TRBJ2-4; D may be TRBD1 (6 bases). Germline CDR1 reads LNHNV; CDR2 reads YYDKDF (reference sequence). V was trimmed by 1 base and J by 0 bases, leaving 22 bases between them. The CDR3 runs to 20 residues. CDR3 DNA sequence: TGTGCCACCAGCAGAGGAGTCGGCAGGGGCTCGATCCTAGCCAAAAACATTCAGTACTTC. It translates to CATSRGVGRGSILAKNIQYF.

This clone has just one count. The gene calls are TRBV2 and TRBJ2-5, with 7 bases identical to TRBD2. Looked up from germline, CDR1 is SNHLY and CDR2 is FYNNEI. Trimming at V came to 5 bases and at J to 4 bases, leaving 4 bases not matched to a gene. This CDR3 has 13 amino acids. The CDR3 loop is CASSPSSGETQYF. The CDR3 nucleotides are TGTGCCAGCAGTCCTTCTAGCGGAGAGACCCAGTACTTC.

For the CDR3, the DNA is TGTGCCATCAGGATCCCCAGGACAGGAGGAGGGAACACTGAAGCTTTCTTT. Its translation: CAIRIPRTGGGNTEAFF. J is TRBJ1-1 and V is TRBV10-3, with TRBD1 identical over 7 bases. The germline CDR1 and CDR2 sequences are ENHRY and SYGVKD. The CDR3 runs 17 residues. V shed 6 bases and J 1 base; nucleotides not matched to a gene: 14.

CDR3 amino acids: CASSFVNRNYEQYF. The CDR3 DNA reads as TGTGCCAGCAGCTTTGTAAACAGAAACTACGAGCAGTACTTC. V gene TRBV7-8 combines with J gene TRBJ2-7, with D unresolved. The germline V gene has CDR1 SGHVS and CDR2 FQNEAQ. CDR3 size: 14 residues. Trimming left V 3 bases short and J 3 bases short, with 12 bases between.

Here the CDR3 reads CATSGQGPSGANVLTF. The CDR3 DNA is TGTGCCACCAGCGGACAGGGACCCTCTGGGGCCAACGTCCTGACTTTC. The chain recombines TRBV15 with TRBJ2-6; 8 bases agree with TRBD1. The CDR3 is 16 amino acids. Germline V gene data show CDR1 as LNHNV and CDR2 as YYDKDF (reference sequence). V shed 5 bases, J shed 0 bases, and the junction held 3 bases outside the gene matches.

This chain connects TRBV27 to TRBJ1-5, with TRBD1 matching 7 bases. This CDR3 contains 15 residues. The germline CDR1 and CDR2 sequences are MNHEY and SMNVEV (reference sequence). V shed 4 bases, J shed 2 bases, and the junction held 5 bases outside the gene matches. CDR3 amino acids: CASSSRGIGNQPQHF. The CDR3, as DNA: TGTGCCAGCAGTTCCAGGGGGATCGGCAATCAGCCCCAGCATTTT.

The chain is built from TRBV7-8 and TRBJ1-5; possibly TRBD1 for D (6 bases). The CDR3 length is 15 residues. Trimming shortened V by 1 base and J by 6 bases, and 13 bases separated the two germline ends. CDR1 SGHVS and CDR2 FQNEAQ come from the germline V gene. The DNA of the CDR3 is TGTGCCAGCAGCTTAGTGTCGGCAGGGGCTCAGCCCCAGCATTTT. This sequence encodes CASSLVSAGAQPQHF. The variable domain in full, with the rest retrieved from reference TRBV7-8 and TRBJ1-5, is GAGVSQSPRYKVAKRGQDVALRCDPISGHVSLFWYQQALGQGPEFLTYFQNEAQLDKSGLPSDRFFAERPEGSVSTLKIQRTQQEDSAVYLCASSLVSAGAQPQHFGDGTRLSIL.

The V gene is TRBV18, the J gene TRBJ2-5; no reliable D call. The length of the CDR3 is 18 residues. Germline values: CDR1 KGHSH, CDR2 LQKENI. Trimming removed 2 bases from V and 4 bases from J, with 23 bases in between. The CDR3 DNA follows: TGTGCCAGCTCACCATCGTCAAGACGGACGGGCCGACGAGAGACCCAGTACTTC. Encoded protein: CASSPSSRRTGRRETQYF. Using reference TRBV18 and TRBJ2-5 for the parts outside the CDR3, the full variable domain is NAGVMQNPRHLVRRRGQEARLRCSPMKGHSHVYWYRQLPEEGLKFMVYLQKENIIDESGMPKERFSAEFPKEGPSILRIQQVVRGDSAAYFCASSPSSRRTGRRETQYFGPGTRLLVL.

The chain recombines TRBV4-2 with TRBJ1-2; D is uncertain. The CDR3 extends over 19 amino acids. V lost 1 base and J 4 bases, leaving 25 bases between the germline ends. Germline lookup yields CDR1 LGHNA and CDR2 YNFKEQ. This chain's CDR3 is CASSQGNLRTSHETYGYTF. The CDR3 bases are TGTGCCAGCAGCCAAGGCAATCTTCGTACTTCCCACGAAACCTATGGCTACACCTTC.

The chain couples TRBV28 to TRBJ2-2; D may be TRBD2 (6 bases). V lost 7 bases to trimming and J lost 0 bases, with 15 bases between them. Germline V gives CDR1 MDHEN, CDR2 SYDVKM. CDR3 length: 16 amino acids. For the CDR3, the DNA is TGTGCCAGCATAAGGCAATGGGGGGCGAACACCGGGGAGCTGTTTTTT. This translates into CASIRQWGANTGELFF.

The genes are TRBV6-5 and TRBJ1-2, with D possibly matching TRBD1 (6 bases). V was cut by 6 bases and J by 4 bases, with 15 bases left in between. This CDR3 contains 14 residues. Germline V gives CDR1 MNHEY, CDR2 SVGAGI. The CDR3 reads CASRKTGTSYGYTF. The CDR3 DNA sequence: TGTGCCAGCAGGAAGACTGGGACATCCTATGGCTACACCTTC.

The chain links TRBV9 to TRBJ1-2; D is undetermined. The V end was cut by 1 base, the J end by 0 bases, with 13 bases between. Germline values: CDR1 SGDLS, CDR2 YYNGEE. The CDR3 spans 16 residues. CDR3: CASSVSSAATNYGYTF. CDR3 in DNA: TGTGCCAGCAGCGTAAGCTCGGCGGCCACTAACTATGGCTACACCTTC.

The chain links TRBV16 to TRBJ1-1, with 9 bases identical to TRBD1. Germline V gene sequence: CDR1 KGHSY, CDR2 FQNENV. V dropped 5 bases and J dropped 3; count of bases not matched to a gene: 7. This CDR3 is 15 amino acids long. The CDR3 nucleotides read TGTGCCAGCAGCAAAGGGCGGGACAGGGACACTGAAGCTTTCTTT. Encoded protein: CASSKGRDRDTEAFF.

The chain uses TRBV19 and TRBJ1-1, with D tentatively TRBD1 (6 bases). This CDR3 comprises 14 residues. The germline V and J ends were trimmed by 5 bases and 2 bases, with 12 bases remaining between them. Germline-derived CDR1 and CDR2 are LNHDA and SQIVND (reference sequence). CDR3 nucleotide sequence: TGTGCCAGTAGTCCAGGACAGTACAACACTGAAGCTTTCTTT. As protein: CASSPGQYNTEAFF.

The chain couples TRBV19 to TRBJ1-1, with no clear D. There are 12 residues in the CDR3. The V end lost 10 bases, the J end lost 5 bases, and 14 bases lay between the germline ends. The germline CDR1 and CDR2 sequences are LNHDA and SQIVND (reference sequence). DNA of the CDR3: TGTGCCACCCTCGACACGACAACTGAAGCTTTCTTT. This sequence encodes CATLDTTTEAFF. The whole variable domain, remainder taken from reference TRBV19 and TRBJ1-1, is DGGITQSPKYLFRKEGQNVTLSCEQNLNHDAMYWYRQDPGQGLRLIYYSQIVNDFQKGDIAEGYSVSREKKESFPLTVTSAQKNPTAFYLCATLDTTTEAFFGQGTRLTVV.

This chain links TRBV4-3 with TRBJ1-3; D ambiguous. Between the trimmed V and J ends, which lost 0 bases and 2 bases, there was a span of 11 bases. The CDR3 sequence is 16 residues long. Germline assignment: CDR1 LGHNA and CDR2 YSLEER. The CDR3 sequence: CASSQDRDGAGNTIYF. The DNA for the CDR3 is TGCGCCAGCAGCCAAGATCGTGATGGGGCTGGAAACACCATATATTTT.

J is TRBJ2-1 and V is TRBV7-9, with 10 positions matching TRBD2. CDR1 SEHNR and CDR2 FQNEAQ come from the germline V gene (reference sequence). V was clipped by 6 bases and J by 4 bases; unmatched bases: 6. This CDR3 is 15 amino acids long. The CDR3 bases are TGTGCCAGCAGTGGCAGCGGGGGGGAATACAATGAGCAGTTCTTC. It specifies CASSGSGGEYNEQFF.

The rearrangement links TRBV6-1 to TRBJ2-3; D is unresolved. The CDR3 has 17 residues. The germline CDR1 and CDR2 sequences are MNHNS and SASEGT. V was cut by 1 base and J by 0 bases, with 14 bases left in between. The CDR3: CASSEVSTGYSTDTQYF. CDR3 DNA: TGTGCCAGCAGTGAAGTTAGTACTGGATATAGCACAGATACGCAGTATTTT.

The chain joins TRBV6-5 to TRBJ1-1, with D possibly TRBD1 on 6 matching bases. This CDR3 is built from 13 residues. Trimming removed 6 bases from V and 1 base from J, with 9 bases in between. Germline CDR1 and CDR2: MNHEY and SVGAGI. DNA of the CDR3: TGTGCCAGCAGCTTGGGACAGAACACTGAAGCTTTCTTT. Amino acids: CASSLGQNTEAFF.

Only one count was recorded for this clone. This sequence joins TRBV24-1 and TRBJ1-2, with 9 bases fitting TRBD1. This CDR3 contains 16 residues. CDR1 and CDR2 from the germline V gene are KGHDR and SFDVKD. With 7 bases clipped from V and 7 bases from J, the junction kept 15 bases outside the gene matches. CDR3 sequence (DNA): TGTGCCACCAGCTCACATGGATGGGGACAGGGACCTGGCTACACCTTC. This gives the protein CATSSHGWGQGPGYTF.

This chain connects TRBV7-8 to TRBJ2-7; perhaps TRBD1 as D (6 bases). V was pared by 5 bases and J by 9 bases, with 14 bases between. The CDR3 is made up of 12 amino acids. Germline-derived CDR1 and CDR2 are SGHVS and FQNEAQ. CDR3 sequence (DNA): TGTGCCAGCAGCGACAGGTACCGGGGGCAGTACTTC. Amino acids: CASSDRYRGQYF.